Below, one T cell receptor beta chain is given with its context. Per germline, CDR1 MNHEY and CDR2 SMNVEV (reference sequence). Between the trimmed V and J ends, which lost 3 bases and 4 bases, there was a span of 7 bases. CDR3 length equals 13 residues. Assay: immunoSEQ multiplex PCR; the TCRdb copy retains only in-frame clones and omits some. The sample has 250,000 to 300,000 clones; approximately 80% are singletons. This sample is part of a study of control samples from healthy donors and cancer patients. Material for sequencing was PBMCs. The chain carries TRBV27 and TRBJ1-5; D remains ambiguous. The sequence was obtained from a woman in her fifties or sixties with lung cancer. This CDR3 reads CASSFAFNQPQHF. CDR3 nucleotides: TGTGCCAGCAGTTTTGCGTTTAATCAGCCCCAGCATTTT.